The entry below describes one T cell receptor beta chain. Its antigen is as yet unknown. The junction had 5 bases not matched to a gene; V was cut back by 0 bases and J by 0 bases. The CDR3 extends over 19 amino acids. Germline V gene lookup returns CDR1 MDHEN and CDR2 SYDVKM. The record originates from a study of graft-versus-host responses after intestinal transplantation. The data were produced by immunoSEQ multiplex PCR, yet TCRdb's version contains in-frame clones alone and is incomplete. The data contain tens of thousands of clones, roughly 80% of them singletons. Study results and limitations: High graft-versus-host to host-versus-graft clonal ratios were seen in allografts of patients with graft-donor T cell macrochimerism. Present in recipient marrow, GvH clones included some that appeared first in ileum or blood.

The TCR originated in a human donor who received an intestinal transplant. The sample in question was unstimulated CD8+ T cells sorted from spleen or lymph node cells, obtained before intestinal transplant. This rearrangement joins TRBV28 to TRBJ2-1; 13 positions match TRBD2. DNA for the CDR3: TGTGCCAGCAGTTTATGGCCGGGACTAGCGGGAAGCTCCTACAATGAGCAGTTCTTC. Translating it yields CASSLWPGLAGSSYNEQFF.